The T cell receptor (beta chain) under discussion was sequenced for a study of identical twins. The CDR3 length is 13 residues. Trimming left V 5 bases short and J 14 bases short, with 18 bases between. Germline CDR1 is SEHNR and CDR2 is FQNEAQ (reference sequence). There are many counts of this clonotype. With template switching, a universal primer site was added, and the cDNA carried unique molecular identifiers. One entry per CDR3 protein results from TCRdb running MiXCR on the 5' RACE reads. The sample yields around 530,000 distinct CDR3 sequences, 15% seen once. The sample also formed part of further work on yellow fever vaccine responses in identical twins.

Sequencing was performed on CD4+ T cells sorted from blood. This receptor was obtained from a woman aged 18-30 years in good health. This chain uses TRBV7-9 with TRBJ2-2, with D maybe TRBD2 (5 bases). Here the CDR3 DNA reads TGTGCCAGCAGCCCTCTAGAGGGAAGTCCCCTGTTTTTT. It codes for CASSPLEGSPLFF.